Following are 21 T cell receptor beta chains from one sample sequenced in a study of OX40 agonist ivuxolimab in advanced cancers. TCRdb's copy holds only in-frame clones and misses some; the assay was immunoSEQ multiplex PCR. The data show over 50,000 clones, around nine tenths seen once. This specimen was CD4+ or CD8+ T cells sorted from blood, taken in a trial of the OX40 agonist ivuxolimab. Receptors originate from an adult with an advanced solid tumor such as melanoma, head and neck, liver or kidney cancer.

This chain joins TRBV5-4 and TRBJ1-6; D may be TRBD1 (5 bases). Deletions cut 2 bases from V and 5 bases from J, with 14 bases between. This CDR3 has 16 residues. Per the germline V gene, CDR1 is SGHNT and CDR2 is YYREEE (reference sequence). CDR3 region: CASSLIAGPNNSPLHF. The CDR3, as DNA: TGTGCCAGCAGCTTAATCGCAGGGCCGAATAATTCACCCCTCCACTTT.

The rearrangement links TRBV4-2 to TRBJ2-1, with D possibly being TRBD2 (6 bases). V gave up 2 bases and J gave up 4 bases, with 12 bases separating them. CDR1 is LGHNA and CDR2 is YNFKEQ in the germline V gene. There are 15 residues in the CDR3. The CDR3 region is CASSQTGENYNEQFF. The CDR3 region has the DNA TGTGCCAGCAGCCAAACGGGGGAAAATTACAATGAGCAGTTCTTC.

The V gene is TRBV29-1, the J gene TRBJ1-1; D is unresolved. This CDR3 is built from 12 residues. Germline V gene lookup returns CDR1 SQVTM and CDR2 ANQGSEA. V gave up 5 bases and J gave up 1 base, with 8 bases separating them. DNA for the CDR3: TGCAGCGTTTGGCGGTCGAACACTGAAGCTTTCTTT. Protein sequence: CSVWRSNTEAFF.

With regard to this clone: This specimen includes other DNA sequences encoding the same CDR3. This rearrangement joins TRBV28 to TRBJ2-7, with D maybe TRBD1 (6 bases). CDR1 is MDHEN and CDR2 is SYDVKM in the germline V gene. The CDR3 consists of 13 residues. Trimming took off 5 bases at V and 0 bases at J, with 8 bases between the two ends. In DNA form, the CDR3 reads TGTGCCAGCAGTACAGGGCCCTCCTACGAGCAGTACTTC. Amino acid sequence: CASSTGPSYEQYF.

CDR3 in DNA: TGTGCCAGCAGCGCTCCCTCAAGTTGGCATGAGCAGTTCTTC. Amino acid sequence: CASSAPSSWHEQFF. V gene TRBV9 combines with J gene TRBJ2-1; D uncertain. The CDR3 length is 14 residues. Germline-derived CDR1 and CDR2 are SGDLS and YYNGEE. V was clipped by 3 bases and J by 8 bases, with 15 bases between them.

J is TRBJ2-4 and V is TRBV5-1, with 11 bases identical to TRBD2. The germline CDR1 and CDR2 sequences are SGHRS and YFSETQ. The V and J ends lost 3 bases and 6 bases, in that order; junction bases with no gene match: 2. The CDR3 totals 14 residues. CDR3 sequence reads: CASSSTSGGNIQYF. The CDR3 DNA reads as TGCGCCAGCAGCTCCACTAGCGGGGGAAACATTCAGTACTTC. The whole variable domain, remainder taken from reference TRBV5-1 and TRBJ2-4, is KAGVTQTPRYLIKTRGQQVTLSCSPISGHRSVSWYQQTPGQGLQFLFEYFSETQRNKGNFPGRFSGRQFSNSRSEMNVSTLELGDSALYLCASSSTSGGNIQYFGAGTRLSVL.

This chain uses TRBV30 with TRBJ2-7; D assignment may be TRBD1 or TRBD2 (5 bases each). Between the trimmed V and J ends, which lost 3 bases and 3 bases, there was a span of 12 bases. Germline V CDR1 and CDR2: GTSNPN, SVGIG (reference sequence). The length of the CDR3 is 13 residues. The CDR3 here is CAWSGDRNYEQYF. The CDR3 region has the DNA TGTGCCTGGAGCGGGGACCGAAACTACGAGCAGTACTTC.

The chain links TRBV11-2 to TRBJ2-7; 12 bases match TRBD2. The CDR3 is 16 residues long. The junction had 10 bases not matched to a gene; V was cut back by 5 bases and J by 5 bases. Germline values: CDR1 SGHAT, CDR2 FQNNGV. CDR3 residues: CASSLFGLAGRDEQYF. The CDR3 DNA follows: TGTGCCAGCAGCCTCTTCGGACTAGCGGGAAGAGACGAGCAGTACTTC.

CDR3 sequence (DNA): TGTGCCAGTAGTATCCCGGGACAGAGAAACACTGAAGCTTTCTTT. Its translation is CASSIPGQRNTEAFF. The chain couples TRBV19 to TRBJ1-1, with 7 bases matching TRBD1. Trimming cost V 3 bases and J 2 bases; bases outside gene matches: 6. This CDR3 spans 15 amino acids. Germline values: CDR1 LNHDA, CDR2 SQIVND (reference sequence).

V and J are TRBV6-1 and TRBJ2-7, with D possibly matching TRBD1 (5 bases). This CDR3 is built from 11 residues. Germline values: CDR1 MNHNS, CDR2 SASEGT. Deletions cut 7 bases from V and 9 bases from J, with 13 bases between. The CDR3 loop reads CASTESGWQYF. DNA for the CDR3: TGTGCCAGCACCGAATCAGGGTGGCAGTACTTC.

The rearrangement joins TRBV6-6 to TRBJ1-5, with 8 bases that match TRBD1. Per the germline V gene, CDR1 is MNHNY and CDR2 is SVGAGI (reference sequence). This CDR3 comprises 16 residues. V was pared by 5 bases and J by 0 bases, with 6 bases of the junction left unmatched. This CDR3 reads CASSRQGKYSNQPQHF. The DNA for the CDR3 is TGTGCCAGCAGTCGACAGGGGAAATATAGCAATCAGCCCCAGCATTTT.

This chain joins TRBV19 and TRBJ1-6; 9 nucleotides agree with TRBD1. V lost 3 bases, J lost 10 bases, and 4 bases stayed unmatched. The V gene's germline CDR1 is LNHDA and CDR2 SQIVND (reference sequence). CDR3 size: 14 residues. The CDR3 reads CASSITGGNSPLHF. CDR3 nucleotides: TGTGCCAGTAGTATTACAGGGGGCAACTCACCCCTCCACTTT. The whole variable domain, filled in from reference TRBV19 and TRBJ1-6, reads DGGITQSPKYLFRKEGQNVTLSCEQNLNHDAMYWYRQDPGQGLRLIYYSQIVNDFQKGDIAEGYSVSREKKESFPLTVTSAQKNPTAFYLCASSITGGNSPLHFGNGTRLTVT.

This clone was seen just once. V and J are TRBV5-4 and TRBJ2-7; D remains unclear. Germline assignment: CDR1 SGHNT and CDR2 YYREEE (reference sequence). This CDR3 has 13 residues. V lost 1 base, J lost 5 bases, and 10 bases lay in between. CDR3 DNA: TGTGCCAGCAGCTTGCCCCATGGCAACGAGCAGTACTTC. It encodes CASSLPHGNEQYF.

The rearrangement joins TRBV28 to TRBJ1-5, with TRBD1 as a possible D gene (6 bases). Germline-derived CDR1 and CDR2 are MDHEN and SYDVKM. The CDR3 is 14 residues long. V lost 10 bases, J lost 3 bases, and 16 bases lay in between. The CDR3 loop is CATKQGGNNQPQHF. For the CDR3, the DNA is TGTGCCACCAAACAGGGAGGTAACAATCAGCCCCAGCATTTT.

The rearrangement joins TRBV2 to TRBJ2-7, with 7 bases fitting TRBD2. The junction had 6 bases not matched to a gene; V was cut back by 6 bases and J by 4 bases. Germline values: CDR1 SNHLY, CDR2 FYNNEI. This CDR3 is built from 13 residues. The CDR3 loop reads CASSVGGGYEQYF. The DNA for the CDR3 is TGTGCCAGCAGCGTTGGGGGGGGTTACGAGCAGTACTTC.

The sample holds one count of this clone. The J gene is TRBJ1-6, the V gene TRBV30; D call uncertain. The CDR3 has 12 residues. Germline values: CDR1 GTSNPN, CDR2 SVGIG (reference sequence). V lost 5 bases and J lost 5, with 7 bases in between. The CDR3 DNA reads TGTGCCTGGGGCAGAGATAATTCACCCCTCCACTTT. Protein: CAWGRDNSPLHF.

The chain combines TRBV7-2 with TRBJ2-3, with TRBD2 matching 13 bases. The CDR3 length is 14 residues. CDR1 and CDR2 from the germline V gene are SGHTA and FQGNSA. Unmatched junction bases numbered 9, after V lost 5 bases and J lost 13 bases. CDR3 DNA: TGTGCCAGCAGCCTCGGACTAGCGGGAGCCGGGAAGTATTTT. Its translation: CASSLGLAGAGKYF.

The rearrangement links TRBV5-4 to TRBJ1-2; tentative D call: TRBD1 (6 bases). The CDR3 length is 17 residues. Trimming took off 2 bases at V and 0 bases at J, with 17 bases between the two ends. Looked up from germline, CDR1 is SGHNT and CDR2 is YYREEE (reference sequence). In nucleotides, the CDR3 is TGTGCCAGCAGCTTAGGGACAACTATTGGAGCTAACTATGGCTACACCTTC. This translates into CASSLGTTIGANYGYTF.

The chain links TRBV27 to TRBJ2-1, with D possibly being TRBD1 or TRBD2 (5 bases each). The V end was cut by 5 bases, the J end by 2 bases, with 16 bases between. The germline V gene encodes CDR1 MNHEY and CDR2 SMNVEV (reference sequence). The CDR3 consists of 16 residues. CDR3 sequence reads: CASSPSGRAAYNEQFF. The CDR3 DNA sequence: TGTGCCAGCAGTCCATCGGGACGAGCAGCCTACAATGAGCAGTTCTTC.

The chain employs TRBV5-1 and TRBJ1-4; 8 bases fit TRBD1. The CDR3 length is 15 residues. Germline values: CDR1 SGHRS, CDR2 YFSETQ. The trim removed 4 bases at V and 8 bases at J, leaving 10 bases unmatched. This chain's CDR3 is CASSPGQGPIEKLFF. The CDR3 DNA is TGCGCCAGCAGCCCAGGACAGGGACCAATAGAAAAACTGTTTTTT.

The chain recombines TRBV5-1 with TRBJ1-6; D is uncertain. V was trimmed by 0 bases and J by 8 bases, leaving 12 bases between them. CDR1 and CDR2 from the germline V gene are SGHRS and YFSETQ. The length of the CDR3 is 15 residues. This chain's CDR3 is CASSLGSARHSPLHF. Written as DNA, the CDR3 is TGCGCCAGCAGCTTGGGGTCAGCCCGGCATTCACCCCTCCACTTT. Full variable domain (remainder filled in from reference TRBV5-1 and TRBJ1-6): KAGVTQTPRYLIKTRGQQVTLSCSPISGHRSVSWYQQTPGQGLQFLFEYFSETQRNKGNFPGRFSGRQFSNSRSEMNVSTLELGDSALYLCASSLGSARHSPLHFGNGTRLTVT.